The next 26 T cell receptor beta chains were all read from a single sample in a study of T cell changes during pregnancy in multiple sclerosis. Sequencing was performed with immunoSEQ multiplex PCR; in TCRdb, only in-frame clones are kept and a portion is missing. The sample consists of tens of thousands of clones, 75% to 90% of them appearing once. Sequenced material: peripheral blood, taken after pregnancy. The origin of the receptors is a female donor in good health, enrolled as a control in a pregnancy study.

The chain couples TRBV5-8 to TRBJ2-7; 10 bases are a match to TRBD1. With V trimmed by 4 bases and J by 6 bases, 10 bases remained unmatched. The length of the CDR3 is 15 residues. Germline V lookup: CDR1 SGHTS, CDR2 YDEGEE. In DNA form, the CDR3 reads TGTGCCAGCAGCCCGCGTCGGACAGGGGGGCGCGAGCAGTACTTC. It specifies CASSPRRTGGREQYF.

The sample holds one count of this clone. This sequence joins TRBV19 and TRBJ1-2; possible D gene TRBD1, 5 bases. The CDR3 has 13 amino acids. The germline V gene encodes CDR1 LNHDA and CDR2 SQIVND (reference sequence). V lost 11 bases and J 1 base, leaving 14 bases between the germline ends. The CDR3 reads CASLSRDNYGYTF. CDR3 bases: TGTGCCTCCCTGAGCAGGGATAACTATGGCTACACCTTC.

The V and J genes are TRBV14 and TRBJ1-1, with a tentative D call TRBD1 (5 bases). The V gene's germline CDR1 is SGHDN and CDR2 FVKESK. V lost 6 bases and J 0 bases, leaving 23 bases between the germline ends. The CDR3 runs 18 residues. The CDR3 nucleotides are TGTGCCAGCAGGACGCTCGGACAAATGGGGGGTATGAACACTGAAGCTTTCTTT. Translated, it gives CASRTLGQMGGMNTEAFF. The variable domain in full, completed from reference TRBV14 and TRBJ1-1, reads EAGVTQFPSHSVIEKGQTVTLRCDPISGHDNLYWYRRVMGKEIKFLLHFVKESKQDESGMPNNRFLAERTGGTYSTLKVQPAELEDSGVYFCASRTLGQMGGMNTEAFFGQGTRLTVV.

The V gene is TRBV28, the J gene TRBJ1-2, with D possibly TRBD1 on 5 matching bases. Germline V lookup: CDR1 MDHEN, CDR2 SYDVKM. The CDR3 extends over 16 amino acids. Between the trimmed V and J ends, which lost 2 bases and 8 bases, there was a span of 21 bases. The CDR3 reads CASSLRGSPKDGGYTF. DNA of the CDR3: TGTGCCAGCAGTTTAAGGGGCAGCCCAAAAGACGGCGGCTACACCTTC.

This clone was observed a handful of times. DNA of the CDR3: TGTGCCAGCAGACAACAGGGGGCAGGCACTGAAGCTTTCTTT. Translating gives CASRQQGAGTEAFF. This chain links TRBV2 with TRBJ1-1; 9 bases are shared with TRBD1. V shed 6 bases and J 4 bases; nucleotides not matched to a gene: 6. The germline CDR1 and CDR2 sequences are SNHLY and FYNNEI. This CDR3 has 14 residues.

This clone came up once. The gene calls are TRBV19 and TRBJ2-2; 9 bases are a match to TRBD1. CDR1 and CDR2 from the germline V gene are LNHDA and SQIVND (reference sequence). This CDR3 has 17 amino acids. Trimming removed 7 bases from V and 2 bases from J; junction bases left unmatched: 11. This chain's CDR3 is CASIRGQGRANTGELFF. CDR3 DNA: TGTGCCAGTATCCGGGGACAGGGTCGGGCAAACACCGGGGAGCTGTTTTTT.

In its sample, this clone was seen once. The rearrangement joins TRBV15 to TRBJ1-1, with D unresolved. Germline V gene sequence: CDR1 LNHNV, CDR2 YYDKDF (reference sequence). The CDR3 consists of 14 residues. The V gene lost 1 base and the J gene lost 1 base, with 7 bases spanning the gap. CDR3 sequence reads: CATSRVAANTEAFF. CDR3 in DNA: TGTGCCACCAGCAGAGTGGCGGCGAACACTGAAGCTTTCTTT.

The rearrangement joins TRBV9 to TRBJ1-2, with D unclear. Germline V gene data show CDR1 as SGDLS and CDR2 as YYNGEE. The V end was cut by 0 bases, the J end by 2 bases, with 8 bases between. CDR3 length: 14 amino acids. CDR3 DNA: TGTGCCAGCAGCGTAGAAGCGGGGAACTATGGCTACACCTTC. Its protein is CASSVEAGNYGYTF.

The gene calls are TRBV15 and TRBJ1-1; 11 bases are a match to TRBD1. There are 14 residues in the CDR3. The J segment lost 4 bases and the V segment lost 5 bases, leaving 3 bases of the junction unmatched. The germline V gene encodes CDR1 LNHNV and CDR2 YYDKDF (reference sequence). The DNA for the CDR3 is TGTGCCACCAGCGAAGGGACAGGGGGCACTGAAGCTTTCTTT. Its protein product is CATSEGTGGTEAFF.

CDR3 in amino acids: CASSEAARAYSNQPQHF. CDR3 DNA sequence: TGTGCCAGCAGTGAAGCGGCCAGGGCCTATAGCAATCAGCCCCAGCATTTT. The V gene is TRBV6-1, the J gene TRBJ1-5, with D perhaps matching TRBD1 (5 bases). The CDR3 loop spans 17 amino acids. V was cut by 0 bases and J by 0 bases, with 12 bases left in between. Per the germline V gene, CDR1 is MNHNS and CDR2 is SASEGT.

This clone has only a few counts. The chain carries TRBV19 and TRBJ1-2, with 9 bases matching TRBD1. Germline V gene sequence: CDR1 LNHDA, CDR2 SQIVND (reference sequence). V was pared by 4 bases and J by 2 bases, with 5 bases of the junction left unmatched. This CDR3 spans 15 amino acids. CDR3 coding DNA: TGTGCCAGTAGTAGGGGGGACAGGGACAACTATGGCTACACCTTC. Encoded protein: CASSRGDRDNYGYTF.

The chain links TRBV4-3 to TRBJ1-2, with D possibly TRBD1 on 6 matching bases. Trimming removed 3 bases at V and 5 bases at J, with 13 bases between. The CDR3 extends over 14 amino acids. Germline V CDR1 and CDR2: LGHNA, YSLEER. CDR3: CASSHLDSYYGYTF. DNA for the CDR3: TGCGCCAGCAGCCATCTGGACAGCTATTATGGCTACACCTTC.

V gene TRBV18 combines with J gene TRBJ2-1, with 10 nucleotides matching TRBD1. V was pared by 6 bases and J by 5 bases, with 7 bases of the junction left unmatched. The CDR3 is made up of 15 amino acids. The germline gives CDR1 KGHSH, CDR2 LQKENI. The CDR3 protein is CASSSLGQGNNEQFF. For the CDR3, the DNA is TGTGCCAGCTCGTCGTTGGGACAGGGGAACAATGAGCAGTTCTTC.

The gene calls are TRBV10-3 and TRBJ1-1; no clear D. The V end was cut by 4 bases, the J end by 1 base, with 4 bases between. Germline CDR1 is ENHRY and CDR2 is SYGVKD. The CDR3 sequence is 12 residues long. CDR3 protein: CAISGQNTEAFF. The CDR3 DNA sequence: TGTGCCATCAGTGGACAGAACACTGAAGCTTTCTTT.

This chain links TRBV4-2 with TRBJ1-3; D ambiguous. In germline, CDR1 is LGHNA, CDR2 YNFKEQ. This CDR3 has 13 amino acids. V gave up 1 base and J gave up 3 bases, with 4 bases separating them. CDR3 sequence (DNA): TGTGCCAGCAGCCAAGTCGGTGGAAACACCATATATTTT. Protein sequence: CASSQVGGNTIYF.

The chain employs TRBV28 and TRBJ2-7; 10 nucleotides agree with TRBD1. With V trimmed by 6 bases and J by 5 bases, 13 bases remained unmatched. The CDR3 runs to 16 residues. Germline V gives CDR1 MDHEN, CDR2 SYDVKM. The CDR3 coding sequence is TGTGCCAGCAGCGCGATTATGGGGACAGGGGTCCACGAGCAGTACTTC. As protein: CASSAIMGTGVHEQYF.

The chain links TRBV4-2 to TRBJ2-7; D remains ambiguous. Trimming stripped 3 bases from V and 5 bases from J, with 5 bases between. The CDR3 covers 11 residues. In germline, CDR1 is LGHNA, CDR2 YNFKEQ. In DNA, the CDR3 is TGTGCCAGCAGCCACGAGGACGAGCAGTACTTC. Residues: CASSHEDEQYF.

J is TRBJ1-5 and V is TRBV28, with D perhaps TRBD1 (6 bases). The CDR3 length is 15 residues. The V end was cut by 7 bases, the J end by 7 bases, with 20 bases between. The germline V gene has CDR1 MDHEN and CDR2 SYDVKM. The CDR3 DNA reads TGTGCCAGCACTTTGGGGGGGACATTGGGACAGCCCCAGCATTTT. Protein product: CASTLGGTLGQPQHF.

The chain recombines TRBV5-6 with TRBJ2-5; 9 bases fit TRBD1. This CDR3 has 14 residues. The V segment lost 3 bases and the J segment 5 bases; nucleotides outside the gene matches: 5. The germline gives CDR1 SGHDT, CDR2 YYEEEE. The CDR3 DNA sequence: TGTGCCAGCAGCTCCACAGGGGGCTGGGAGACCCAGTACTTC. Protein sequence: CASSSTGGWETQYF.

The chain carries TRBV30 and TRBJ1-2; D may be TRBD1 (6 bases). The germline V gene encodes CDR1 GTSNPN and CDR2 SVGIG (reference sequence). Between the trimmed V and J ends, which lost 0 bases and 8 bases, there was a span of 19 bases. The CDR3 contains 15 residues. CDR3 sequence (DNA): TGTGCCTGGAGTGTAACCCTCGGGGGGCTGCAGGGCTACACCTTC. As protein: CAWSVTLGGLQGYTF.

CDR3 in DNA: TGCGCCAGCAGCCAAGATGTAGCAGCGGGAACCAACACCGGGGAGCTGTTTTTT. It codes for CASSQDVAAGTNTGELFF. The chain joins TRBV4-1 to TRBJ2-2, with TRBD2 identical over 7 bases. CDR1 and CDR2 from the germline V gene are MGHRA and YSYEKL. Unmatched junction bases numbered 9, after V lost 0 bases and J lost 2 bases. The CDR3 is 18 amino acids.

V gene TRBV2 combines with J gene TRBJ2-1, with 9 bases identical to TRBD2. Per the germline V gene, CDR1 is SNHLY and CDR2 is FYNNEI. Unmatched junction bases numbered 4, after V lost 3 bases and J lost 4 bases. CDR3 size: 15 residues. Written as DNA, the CDR3 is TGTGCCAGCAGTGATCTAGCGGGGAGTTACAATGAGCAGTTCTTC. Its translation is CASSDLAGSYNEQFF.

V and J are TRBV29-1 and TRBJ1-1, with TRBD1 matching 9 bases. Germline lookup yields CDR1 SQVTM and CDR2 ANQGSEA. This CDR3 contains 13 residues. V lost 7 bases, J lost 1 base, and 4 bases stayed unmatched. DNA for the CDR3: TGCAGCGCAACAGGGGGCCCGAACACTGAAGCTTTCTTT. It translates to CSATGGPNTEAFF.

The chain is built from TRBV19 and TRBJ1-4, with TRBD1 matching 11 bases. This CDR3 has 16 residues. Germline assignment: CDR1 LNHDA and CDR2 SQIVND (reference sequence). V lost 5 bases and J lost 3; bases outside the gene matches: 5. The CDR3 DNA reads TGTGCCAGTAGTTCCGGGACAGGGGGAGCTAATGAAAAACTGTTTTTT. This translates into CASSSGTGGANEKLFF. Supplemented by reference TRBV19 and TRBJ1-4, the full variable domain reads DGGITQSPKYLFRKEGQNVTLSCEQNLNHDAMYWYRQDPGQGLRLIYYSQIVNDFQKGDIAEGYSVSREKKESFPLTVTSAQKNPTAFYLCASSSGTGGANEKLFFGSGTQLSVL.

V and J are TRBV19 and TRBJ1-4, with a weak D call TRBD1 (6 bases). The germline V gene encodes CDR1 LNHDA and CDR2 SQIVND (reference sequence). Trimming removed 4 bases at V and 5 bases at J, with 14 bases between. This CDR3 region has 15 residues. The CDR3 sequence: CASSRGGPSNEKLFF. DNA of the CDR3: TGTGCCAGTAGTAGGGGGGGCCCTTCGAATGAAAAACTGTTTTTT.

The chain has TRBV13 and TRBJ1-2, with D unclear. The germline CDR1 and CDR2 sequences are PRHDT and FYEKMQ (reference sequence). This CDR3 spans 16 amino acids. The V end lost 0 bases, the J end lost 1 base, and 12 bases lay between the germline ends. CDR3 sequence (DNA): TGTGCCAGCAGCTTAGGAAATTCGTTGAGTAACTATGGCTACACCTTC. Protein: CASSLGNSLSNYGYTF. Together with reference TRBV13 and TRBJ1-2, the CDR3 gives the full variable domain: AAGVIQSPRHLIKEKRETATLKCYPIPRHDTVYWYQQGPGQDPQFLISFYEKMQSDKGSIPDRFSAQQFSDYHSELNMSSLELGDSALYFCASSLGNSLSNYGYTFGSGTRLTVV.